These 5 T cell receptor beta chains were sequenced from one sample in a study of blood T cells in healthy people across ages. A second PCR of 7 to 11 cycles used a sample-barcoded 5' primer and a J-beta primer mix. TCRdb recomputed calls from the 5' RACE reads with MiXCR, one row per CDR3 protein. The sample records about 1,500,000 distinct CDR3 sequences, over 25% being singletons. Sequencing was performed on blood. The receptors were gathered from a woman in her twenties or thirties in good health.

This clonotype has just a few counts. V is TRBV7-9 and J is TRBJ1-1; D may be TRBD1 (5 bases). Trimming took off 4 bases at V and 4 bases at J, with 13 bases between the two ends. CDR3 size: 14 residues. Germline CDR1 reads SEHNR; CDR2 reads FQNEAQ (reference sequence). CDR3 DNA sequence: TGTGCCAGCAGCTGGGGGTCCTCGGGCACTGAAGCTTTCTTT. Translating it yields CASSWGSSGTEAFF.

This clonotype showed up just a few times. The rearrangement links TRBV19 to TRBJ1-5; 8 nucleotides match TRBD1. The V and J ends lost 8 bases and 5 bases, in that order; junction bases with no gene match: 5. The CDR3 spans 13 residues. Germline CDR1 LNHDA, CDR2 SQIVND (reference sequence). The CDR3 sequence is CASSGTGYQPQHF. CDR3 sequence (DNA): TGTGCCAGTTCCGGGACAGGATATCAGCCCCAGCATTTT. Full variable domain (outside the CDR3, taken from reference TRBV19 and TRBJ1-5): DGGITQSPKYLFRKEGQNVTLSCEQNLNHDAMYWYRQDPGQGLRLIYYSQIVNDFQKGDIAEGYSVSREKKESFPLTVTSAQKNPTAFYLCASSGTGYQPQHFGDGTRLSIL.

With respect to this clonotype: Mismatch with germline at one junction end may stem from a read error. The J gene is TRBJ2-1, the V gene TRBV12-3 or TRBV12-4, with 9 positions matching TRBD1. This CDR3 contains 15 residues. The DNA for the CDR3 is TGTGCCAACAGTCCCTACAGGGGGCCGTCCAATGAGCAGTTCTTC. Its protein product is CANSPYRGPSNEQFF.

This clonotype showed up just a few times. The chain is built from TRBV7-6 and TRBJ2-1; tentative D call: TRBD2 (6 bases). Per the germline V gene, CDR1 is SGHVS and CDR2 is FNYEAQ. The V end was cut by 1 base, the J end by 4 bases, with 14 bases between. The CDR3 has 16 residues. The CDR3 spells CASSLGLAVLYNEQFF. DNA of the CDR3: TGTGCCAGCAGCTTAGGCTTAGCGGTCCTGTACAATGAGCAGTTCTTC.

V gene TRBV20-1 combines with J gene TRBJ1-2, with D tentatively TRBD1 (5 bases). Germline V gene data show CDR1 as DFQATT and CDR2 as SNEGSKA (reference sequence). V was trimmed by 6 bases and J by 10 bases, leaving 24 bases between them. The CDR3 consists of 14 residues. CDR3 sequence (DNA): TGCAGTGCCAGGGTTGGGAGCGGCGGCGGAGACTACACCTTC. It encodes CSARVGSGGGDYTF.